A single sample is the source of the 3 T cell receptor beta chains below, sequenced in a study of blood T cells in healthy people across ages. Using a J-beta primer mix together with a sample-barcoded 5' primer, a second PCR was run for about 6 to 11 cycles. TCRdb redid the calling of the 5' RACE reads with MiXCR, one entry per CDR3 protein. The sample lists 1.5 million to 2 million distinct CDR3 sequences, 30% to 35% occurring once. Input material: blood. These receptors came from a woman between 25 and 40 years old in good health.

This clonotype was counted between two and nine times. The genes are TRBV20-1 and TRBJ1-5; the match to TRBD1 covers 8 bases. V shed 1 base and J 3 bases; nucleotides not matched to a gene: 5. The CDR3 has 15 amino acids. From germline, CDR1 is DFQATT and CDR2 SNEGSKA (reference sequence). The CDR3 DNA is TGCAGTGCTAGAGGGGACAGGCGTAACAATCAGCCCCAGCATTTT. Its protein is CSARGDRRNNQPQHF.

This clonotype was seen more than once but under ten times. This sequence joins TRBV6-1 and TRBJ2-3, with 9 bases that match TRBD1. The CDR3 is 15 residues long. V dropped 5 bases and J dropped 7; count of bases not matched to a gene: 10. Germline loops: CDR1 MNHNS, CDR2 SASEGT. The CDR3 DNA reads TGTGCCAGCAGTTCCGACAGGGGGATGTCGAATACGCAGTATTTT. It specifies CASSSDRGMSNTQYF.

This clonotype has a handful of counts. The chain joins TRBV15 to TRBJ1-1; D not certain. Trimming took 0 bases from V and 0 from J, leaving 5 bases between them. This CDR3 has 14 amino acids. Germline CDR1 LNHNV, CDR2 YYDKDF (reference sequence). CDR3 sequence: CATSRDKVNTEAFF. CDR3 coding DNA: TGTGCCACCAGCAGAGATAAGGTGAACACTGAAGCTTTCTTT.